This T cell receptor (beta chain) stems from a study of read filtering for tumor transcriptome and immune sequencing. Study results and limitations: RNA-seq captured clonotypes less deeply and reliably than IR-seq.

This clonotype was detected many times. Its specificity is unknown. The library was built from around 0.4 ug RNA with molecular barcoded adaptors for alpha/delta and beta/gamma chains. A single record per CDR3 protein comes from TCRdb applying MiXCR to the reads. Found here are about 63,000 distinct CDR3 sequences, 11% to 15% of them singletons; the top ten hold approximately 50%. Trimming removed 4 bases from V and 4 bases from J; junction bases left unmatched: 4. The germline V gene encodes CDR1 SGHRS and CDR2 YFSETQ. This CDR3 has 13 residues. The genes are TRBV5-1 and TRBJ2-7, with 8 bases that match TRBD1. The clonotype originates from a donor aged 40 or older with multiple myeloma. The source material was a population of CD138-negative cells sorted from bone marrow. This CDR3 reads CASSIGTGYEQYF. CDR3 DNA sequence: TGCGCCAGCAGCATAGGGACAGGATACGAGCAGTACTTC.